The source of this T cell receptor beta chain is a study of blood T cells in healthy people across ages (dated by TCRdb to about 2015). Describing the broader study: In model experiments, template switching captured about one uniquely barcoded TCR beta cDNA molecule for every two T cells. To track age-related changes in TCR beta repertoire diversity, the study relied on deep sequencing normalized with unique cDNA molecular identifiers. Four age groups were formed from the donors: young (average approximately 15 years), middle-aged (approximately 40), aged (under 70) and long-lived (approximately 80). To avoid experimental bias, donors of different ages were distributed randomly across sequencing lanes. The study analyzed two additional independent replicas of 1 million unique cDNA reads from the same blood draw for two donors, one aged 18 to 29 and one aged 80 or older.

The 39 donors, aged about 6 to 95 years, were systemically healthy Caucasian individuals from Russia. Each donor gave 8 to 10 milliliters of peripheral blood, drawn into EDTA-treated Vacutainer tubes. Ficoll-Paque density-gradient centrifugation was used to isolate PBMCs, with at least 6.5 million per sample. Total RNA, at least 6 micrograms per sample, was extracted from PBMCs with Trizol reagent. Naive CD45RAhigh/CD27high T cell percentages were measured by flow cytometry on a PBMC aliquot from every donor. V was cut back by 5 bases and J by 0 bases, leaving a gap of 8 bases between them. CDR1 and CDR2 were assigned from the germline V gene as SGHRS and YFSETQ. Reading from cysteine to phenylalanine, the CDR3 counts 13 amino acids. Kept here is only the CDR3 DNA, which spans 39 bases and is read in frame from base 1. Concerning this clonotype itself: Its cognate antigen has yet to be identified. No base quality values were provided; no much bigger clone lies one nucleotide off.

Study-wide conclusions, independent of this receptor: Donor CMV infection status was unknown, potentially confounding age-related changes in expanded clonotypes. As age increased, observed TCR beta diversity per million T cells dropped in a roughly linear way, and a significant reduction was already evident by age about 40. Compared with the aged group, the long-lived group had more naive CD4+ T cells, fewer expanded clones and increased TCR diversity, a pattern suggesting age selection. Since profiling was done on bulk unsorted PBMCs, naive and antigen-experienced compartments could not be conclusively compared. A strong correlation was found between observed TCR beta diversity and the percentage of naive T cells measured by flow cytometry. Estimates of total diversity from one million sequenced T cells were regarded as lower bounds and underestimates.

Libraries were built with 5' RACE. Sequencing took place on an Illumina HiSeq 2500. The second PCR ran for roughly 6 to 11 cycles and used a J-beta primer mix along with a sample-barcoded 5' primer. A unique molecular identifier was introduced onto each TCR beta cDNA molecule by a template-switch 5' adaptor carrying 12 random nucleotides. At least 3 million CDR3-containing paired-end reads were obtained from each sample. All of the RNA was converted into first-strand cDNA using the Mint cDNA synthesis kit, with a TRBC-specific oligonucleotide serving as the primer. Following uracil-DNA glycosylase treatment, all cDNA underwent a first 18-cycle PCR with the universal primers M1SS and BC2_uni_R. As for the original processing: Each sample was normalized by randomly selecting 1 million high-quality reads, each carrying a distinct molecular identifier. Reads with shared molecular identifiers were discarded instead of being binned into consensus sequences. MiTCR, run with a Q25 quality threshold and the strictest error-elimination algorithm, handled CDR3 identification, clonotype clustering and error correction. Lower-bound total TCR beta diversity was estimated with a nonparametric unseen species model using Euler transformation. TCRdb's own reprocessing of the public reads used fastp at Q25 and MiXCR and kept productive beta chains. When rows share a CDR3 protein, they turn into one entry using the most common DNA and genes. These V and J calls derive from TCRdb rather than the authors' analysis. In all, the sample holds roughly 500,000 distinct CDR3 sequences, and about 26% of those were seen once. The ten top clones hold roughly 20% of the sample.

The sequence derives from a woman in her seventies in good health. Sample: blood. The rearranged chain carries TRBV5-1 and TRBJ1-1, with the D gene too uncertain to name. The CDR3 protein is CASRSQMNTEAFF. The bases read TGCGCCAGCAGATCCCAGATGAACACTGAAGCTTTCTTT.